One sample yielded the 7 T cell receptor beta chains listed below, sequenced in a study of T cell responses to AZD1222 COVID-19 vaccine. The table came from immunoSEQ multiplex PCR; TCRdb's copy has only in-frame clones and leaves some out. This sample has roughly 70,000 clones; around 85% occur once, and the top ten carry over 20%. The input for sequencing was peripheral blood, taken on day 0 of AZD1222 vaccination. The receptors here all came from an adult in good health.

The CDR3 nucleotides read TGCAGCGGTCAGGGAAGAGGAACTGAAGCTTTCTTT. Its translation: CSGQGRGTEAFF. The rearrangement uses TRBV29-1 and TRBJ1-1; possible D gene TRBD1, 5 bases. Trimming shortened V by 7 bases and J by 5 bases, and 14 bases separated the two germline ends. CDR1 and CDR2 from the germline V gene are SQVTM and ANQGSEA. This CDR3 region has 12 residues.

The genes are TRBV6-5 and TRBJ1-3; D remains unclear. Germline CDR1 and CDR2: MNHEY and SVGAGI. CDR3 length: 16 amino acids. Trimming took 4 bases from V and 0 from J, leaving 13 bases between them. CDR3 protein: CASSSQGLSSGNTIYF. The CDR3 DNA reads as TGTGCCAGCAGTTCCCAAGGGTTGTCCTCTGGAAACACCATATATTTT.

This clone was observed a single time. The CDR3 here is CASSLAQGGYGYTF. The CDR3 nucleotides read TGTGCCAGCAGCTTAGCGCAGGGAGGCTATGGCTACACCTTC. This sequence joins TRBV7-9 and TRBJ1-2; TRBD1 is a possible D gene (5 bases). Germline lookup yields CDR1 SEHNR and CDR2 FQNEAQ (reference sequence). V dropped 0 bases and J dropped 4 bases, with 9 bases sitting between them. The CDR3 spans 14 residues.

This chain joins TRBV11-3 and TRBJ1-2; D unclear. The CDR3 is 14 amino acids. Germline lookup yields CDR1 SGHNT and CDR2 YENEEA. Trimming removed 5 bases at V and 2 bases at J, with 12 bases between. For the CDR3, the DNA is TGTGCCAGCAGCGAAGGACTCAGGAACTATGGCTACACCTTC. Amino acid sequence: CASSEGLRNYGYTF. Full variable domain (outside the CDR3, taken from reference TRBV11-3 and TRBJ1-2): EAGVVQSPRYKIIEKKQPVAFWCNPISGHNTLYWYLQNLGQGPELLIRYENEEAVDDSQLPKDRFSAERLKGVDSTLKIQPAELGDSAVYLCASSEGLRNYGYTFGSGTRLTVV.

The CDR3 DNA follows: TGTGCCAGCAGCCCAGATATTAGGGGCTACACCTTC. It translates to CASSPDIRGYTF. This chain connects TRBV6-5 to TRBJ1-2; no firm D call. The CDR3 totals 12 residues. V gave up 6 bases and J gave up 8 bases, with 13 bases separating them. CDR1 is MNHEY, CDR2 SVGAGI, per germline.

This clone was seen only once. The J gene is TRBJ1-1, the V gene TRBV27; D not certain. Trimming took off 8 bases at V and 0 bases at J, with 4 bases between the two ends. The CDR3 consists of 11 residues. CDR1 and CDR2 (germline): MNHEY, SMNVEV (reference sequence). CDR3 in DNA: TGTGCCAGCCGCATGAACACTGAAGCTTTCTTT. Translation gives CASRMNTEAFF.

This clone was observed a single time. The chain joins TRBV14 to TRBJ1-4; no clear D. CDR3 size: 16 residues. V lost 4 bases, J lost 0 bases, and 12 bases lay in between. In germline, CDR1 is SGHDN, CDR2 FVKESK. Written as DNA, the CDR3 is TGTGCCAGCAGCCGTCCAGCGGCAGCAACTAATGAAAAACTGTTTTTT. This encodes CASSRPAAATNEKLFF.